This TCR beta chain was documented in a study of cytomegalovirus exposure and HLA in healthy donors. A note on this clone: The identical CDR3 is also encoded by other nucleotide sequences in the sample.

Losses at the gene ends were 7 bases for V and 0 bases for J; bases not matched to a gene: 6. CDR1 is MNHEY, CDR2 SMNVEV, per germline (reference sequence). The CDR3 contains 15 residues. 60 Vbeta and 13 Jbeta primers were used in PCR. Profiling relied on immunoSEQ multiplex PCR, and the TCRdb table lists in-frame clones only, not all of them. In the table there are around 130,000 clones, about three quarters of which are singletons. Material: PBMCs. V and J are TRBV27 and TRBJ2-1; 7 positions agree with TRBD2. This clonotype originated in a man between 40 and 49 years old in good health and CMV-seropositive. CDR3 bases: TGTGCCAGCACCTCTAGCGGAAGCTCCTACAATGAGCAGTTCTTC. Its protein product is CASTSSGSSYNEQFF.